This record covers a single TCR beta chain. Some clones are missing from TCRdb's copy, which holds only in-frame ones; the method was immunoSEQ multiplex PCR. This table has just under 100,000 clones, 93% appearing once. The data were taken from a study of T cell changes during pregnancy in multiple sclerosis. In germline, CDR1 is MDHEN, CDR2 SYDVKM. The V end lost 6 bases, the J end lost 2 bases, and 8 bases lay between the germline ends. The CDR3 consists of 12 residues. The receptor's source is a female donor with multiple sclerosis, enrolled in a pregnancy study. The specimen comprised peripheral blood, sampled after pregnancy. V and J are TRBV28 and TRBJ2-7; D is ambiguous. CDR3 sequence reads: CASSTVTYEQYF. The CDR3 DNA follows: TGTGCCAGCAGCACAGTAACCTACGAGCAGTACTTC.